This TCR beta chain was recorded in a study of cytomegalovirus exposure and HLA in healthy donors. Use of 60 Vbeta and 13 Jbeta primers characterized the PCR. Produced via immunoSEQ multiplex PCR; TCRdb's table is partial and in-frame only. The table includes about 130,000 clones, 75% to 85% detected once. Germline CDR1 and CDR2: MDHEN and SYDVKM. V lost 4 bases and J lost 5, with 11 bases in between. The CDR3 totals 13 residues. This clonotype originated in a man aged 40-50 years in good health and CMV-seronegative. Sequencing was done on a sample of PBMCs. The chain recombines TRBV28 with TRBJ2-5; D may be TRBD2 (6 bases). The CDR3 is CASSSGDLETQYF. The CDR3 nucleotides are TGTGCCAGCAGTTCGGGAGATTTGGAGACCCAGTACTTC.